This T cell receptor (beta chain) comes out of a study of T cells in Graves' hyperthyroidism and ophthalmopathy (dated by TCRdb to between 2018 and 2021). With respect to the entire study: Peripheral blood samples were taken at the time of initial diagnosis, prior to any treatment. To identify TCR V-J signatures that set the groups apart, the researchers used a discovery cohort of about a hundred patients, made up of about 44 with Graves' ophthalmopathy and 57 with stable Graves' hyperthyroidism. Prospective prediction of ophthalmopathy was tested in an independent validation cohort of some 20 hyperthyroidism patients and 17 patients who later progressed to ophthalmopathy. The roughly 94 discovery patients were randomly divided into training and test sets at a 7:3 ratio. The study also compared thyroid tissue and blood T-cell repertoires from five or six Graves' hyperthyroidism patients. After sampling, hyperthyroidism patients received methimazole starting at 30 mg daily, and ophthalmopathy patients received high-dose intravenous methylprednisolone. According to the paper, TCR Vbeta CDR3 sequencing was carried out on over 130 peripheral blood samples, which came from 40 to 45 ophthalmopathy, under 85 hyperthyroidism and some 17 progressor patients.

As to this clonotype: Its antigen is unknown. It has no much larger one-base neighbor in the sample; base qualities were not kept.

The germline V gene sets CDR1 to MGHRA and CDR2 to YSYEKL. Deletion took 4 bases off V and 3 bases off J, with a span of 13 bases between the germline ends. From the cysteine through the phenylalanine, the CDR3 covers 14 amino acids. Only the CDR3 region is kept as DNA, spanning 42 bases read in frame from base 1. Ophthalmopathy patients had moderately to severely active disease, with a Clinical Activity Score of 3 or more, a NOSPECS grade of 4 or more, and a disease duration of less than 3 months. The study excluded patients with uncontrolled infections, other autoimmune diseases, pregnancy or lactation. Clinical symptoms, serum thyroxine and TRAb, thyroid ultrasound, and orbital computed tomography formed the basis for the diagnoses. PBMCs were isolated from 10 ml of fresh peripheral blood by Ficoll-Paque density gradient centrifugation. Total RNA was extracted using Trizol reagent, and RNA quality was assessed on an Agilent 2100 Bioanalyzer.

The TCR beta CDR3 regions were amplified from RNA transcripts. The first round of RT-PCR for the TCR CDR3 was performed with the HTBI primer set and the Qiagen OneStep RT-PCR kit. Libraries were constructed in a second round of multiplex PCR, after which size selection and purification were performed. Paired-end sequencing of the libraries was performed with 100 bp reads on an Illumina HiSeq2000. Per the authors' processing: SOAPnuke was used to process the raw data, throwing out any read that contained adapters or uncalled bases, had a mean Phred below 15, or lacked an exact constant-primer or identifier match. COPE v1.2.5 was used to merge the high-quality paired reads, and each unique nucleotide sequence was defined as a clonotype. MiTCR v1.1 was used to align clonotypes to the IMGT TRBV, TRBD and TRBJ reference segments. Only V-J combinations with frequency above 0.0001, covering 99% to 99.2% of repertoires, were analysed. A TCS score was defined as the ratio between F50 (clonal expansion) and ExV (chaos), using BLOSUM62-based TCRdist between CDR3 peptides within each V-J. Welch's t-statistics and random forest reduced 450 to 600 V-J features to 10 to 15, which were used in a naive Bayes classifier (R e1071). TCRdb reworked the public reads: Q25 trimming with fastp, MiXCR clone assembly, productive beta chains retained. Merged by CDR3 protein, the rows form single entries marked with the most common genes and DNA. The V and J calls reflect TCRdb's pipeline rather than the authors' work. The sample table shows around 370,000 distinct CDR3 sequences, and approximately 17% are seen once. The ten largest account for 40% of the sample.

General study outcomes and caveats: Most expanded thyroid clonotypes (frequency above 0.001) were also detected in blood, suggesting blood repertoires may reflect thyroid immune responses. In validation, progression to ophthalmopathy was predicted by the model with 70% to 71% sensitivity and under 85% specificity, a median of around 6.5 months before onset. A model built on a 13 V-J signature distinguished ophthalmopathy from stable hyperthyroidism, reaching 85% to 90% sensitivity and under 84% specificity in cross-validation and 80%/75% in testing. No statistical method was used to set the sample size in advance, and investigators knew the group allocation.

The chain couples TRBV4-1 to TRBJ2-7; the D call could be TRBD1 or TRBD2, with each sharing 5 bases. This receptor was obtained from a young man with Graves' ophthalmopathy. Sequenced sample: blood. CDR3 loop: CASSPLGENYEQYF. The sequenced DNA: TGCGCCAGCAGCCCCTTGGGGGAAAACTACGAGCAGTACTTC.